A selection of T cell receptor beta chains follows, all from one sample in a study of T cells in Graves' hyperthyroidism and ophthalmopathy. TCRdb itself ran the multiplex PCR reads through MiXCR, one entry per CDR3 protein. This sample has approximately 600,000 distinct CDR3 sequences, with roughly 20% found just once. The sequencing sample was made of blood. The receptors derive from a young man with Graves' ophthalmopathy. Both conserved end residues are part of each CDR3. The order of the fields is J gene, CDR3 length, V gene, clone size, D gene, CDR3 DNA, CDR3 protein. The D gene is left open where the match is weak. Clone sizes are given selectively: once, few, many, or a class where the clone is expanded.

>TRBJ1-6|14|TRBV9|few|.
TGTGCCAGCAGCGTAGGCTCCTATAATTCACCCCTCCACTTT
CASSVGSYNSPLHF
>TRBJ1-5|15|TRBV6-2/TRBV6-3|.|TRBD1
TGTGCCAGCAGTTACCGGGCAGGGGGAAATCAGCCCCAGCATTTT
CASSYRAGGNQPQHF
>TRBJ2-7|13|TRBV10-3|few|TRBD1
TGTGCCATCAATCCGGGACAGGCCTACGAGCAGTACTTC
CAINPGQAYEQYF
>TRBJ2-3|15|TRBV5-1|many|TRBD2
TGCGCCAGCAGCGGTAGCGGGAGGGTCACAGATACGCAGTATTTT
CASSGSGRVTDTQYF
>TRBJ2-1|13|TRBV11-3|.|.
TGTGCCAGCAGCTTAACTCGACTAGGCGGGCAGTTCTTC
CASSLTRLGGQFF
>TRBJ2-1|17|TRBV18|.|.
TGTGCCAGCTCCCACTCCCCAGGGGCGCGCTCCTACAATGAGCAGTTCTTC
CASSHSPGARSYNEQFF
>TRBJ2-7|15|TRBV7-9|few|TRBD1
TGTGCCAGCAGCTTCGGACAGGGCTACTCCTACGAGCAGTACTTC
CASSFGQGYSYEQYF
>TRBJ1-6|16|TRBV12-3/TRBV12-4|.|.
TGTGCCAGCAGTTTAGACAGGGCGACTTATAATTCACCCCTCCACTTT
CASSLDRATYNSPLHF
>TRBJ2-2|14|TRBV5-1|few|.
TGCGCCAGCAGAGGGGTATCTAGTTCCGGGGAGCTGTTTTTT
CASRGVSSSGELFF
>TRBJ1-5|14|TRBV20-1|many|.
TGCAGTGCTAGGGCGGGAGGAAGAGATCAGCCCCAGCATTTT
CSARAGGRDQPQHF
>TRBJ2-3|15|TRBV3-1|many|.
TGTGCCAGCAGCCGCGGGACCCGTAGGGTAGATACGCAGTATTTT
CASSRGTRRVDTQYF
>TRBJ2-1|16|TRBV5-1|few|TRBD2
TGCGCCAGCAGCTCCCTGACTAGCTCAACGTCCAATGAGCAGTTCTTC
CASSSLTSSTSNEQFF
>TRBJ2-4|15|TRBV6-1|.|.
TGTGCCAGCAGACCTGACCGTATAGCCAAAAACATTCAGTACTTC
CASRPDRIAKNIQYF
>TRBJ2-1|13|TRBV29-1|.|TRBD2
TGCAGCGTTGACGGACTAGCAGGGAGTGAGCAGTTCTTC
CSVDGLAGSEQFF
>TRBJ2-2|15|TRBV6-4|.|.
TGTGCCAGCAGTGCAGGGGAAGGGAACACCGGGGAGCTGTTTTTT
CASSAGEGNTGELFF
>TRBJ1-2|13|TRBV20-1|.|.
TGCAGTGCTAGAGTAGTGGACCTTATGAGCTACACCTTC
CSARVVDLMSYTF
>TRBJ2-7|15|TRBV27|few|.
TGTGCCAGCCCTTCCGGACAGTCAGTTCCCGTGGAGCAGTACTTC
CASPSGQSVPVEQYF
>TRBJ2-7|14|TRBV27|few|.
TGTGCCAGCAGTTCCCTCGCCTTTCTATACGAGCAGTACTTC
CASSSLAFLYEQYF
>TRBJ2-7|13|TRBV7-6|few|.
TGTGCCAGCAGCTCCAACACGTTTGGGGAGCAGTACTTC
CASSSNTFGEQYF
>TRBJ1-2|14|TRBV11-2|.|.
TGTGCCAGCAGCCCGGCTGGACCAAGGGATGGCTACACCTTC
CASSPAGPRDGYTF
>TRBJ2-7|14|TRBV30|many|TRBD1
TGTGCCTGGAGTGGCGTCGACAGGGTGGACGAGCAGTACTTC
CAWSGVDRVDEQYF
>TRBJ2-7|12|TRBV6-2/TRBV6-3|.|.
TGTGCCAGGTCCCACGGGAGCTACGAGCAGTACTTC
CARSHGSYEQYF
>TRBJ1-1|11|TRBV6-1|few|.
TGTGCCAGCAGCCGAGGTCCGTCGACTTTCTTT
CASSRGPSTFF
>TRBJ2-7|13|TRBV28|few|TRBD1
TGTGCCAGCGAGCGGACAGGGGGCGACGAGCAGTACTTC
CASERTGGDEQYF